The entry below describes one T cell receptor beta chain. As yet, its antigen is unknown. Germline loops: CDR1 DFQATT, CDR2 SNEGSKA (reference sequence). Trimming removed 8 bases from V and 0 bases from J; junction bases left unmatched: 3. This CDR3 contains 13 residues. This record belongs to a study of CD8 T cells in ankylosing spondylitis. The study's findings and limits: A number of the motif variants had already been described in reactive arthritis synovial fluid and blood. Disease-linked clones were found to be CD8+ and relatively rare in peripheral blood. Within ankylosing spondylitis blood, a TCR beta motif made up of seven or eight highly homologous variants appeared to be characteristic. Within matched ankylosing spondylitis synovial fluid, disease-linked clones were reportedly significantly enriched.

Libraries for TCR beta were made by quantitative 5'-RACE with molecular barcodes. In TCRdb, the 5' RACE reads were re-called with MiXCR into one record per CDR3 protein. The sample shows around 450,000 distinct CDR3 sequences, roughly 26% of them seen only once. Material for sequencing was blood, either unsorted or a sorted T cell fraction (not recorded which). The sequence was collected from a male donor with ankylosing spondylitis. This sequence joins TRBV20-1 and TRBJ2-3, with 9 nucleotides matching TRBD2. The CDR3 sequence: CSTSGGSTDTQYF. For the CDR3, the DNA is TGCAGTACCAGCGGGGGGAGCACAGATACGCAGTATTTT.